These T cell receptor beta chains were read from a single sample in a study of CXCR3-negative and CXCR3-positive naive CD8 T cells. Reanalyzing the 5' RACE reads, TCRdb keeps one entry per CDR3 protein, without DNA. Here the sample table reports 75,000 to 100,000 distinct CDR3 sequences. Sequencing was done on a sample of naive CXCR3+ CD8+ T cells from blood. These receptors all stem from a human donor in good health. Some clones in this sample may be carry-over from other donors' samples. Both conserved end residues are part of each CDR3.

J,V,CDR3
TRBJ2-6,TRBV29-1,CSAVGSGANVLTF
TRBJ2-1,TRBV19,CASSPGQSSYNEQFF
TRBJ2-7,TRBV25-1,CASSPGPGEQYF
TRBJ2-7,TRBV4-3,CASSQDYGGTGYEQYF
TRBJ2-3,TRBV5-1,CASSPRGGAADTQYF
TRBJ2-1,TRBV7-6,CASTSTLKSSYNEQFF
TRBJ2-7,TRBV29-1,CSVVLVPYEQYF
TRBJ2-7,TRBV29-1,CSVELAGGSYEQYF
TRBJ2-5,TRBV7-9,CASSFQGETQYF
TRBJ2-2,TRBV10-3,CAINPEENTGELFF
TRBJ2-2,TRBV20-1,CSARDTNTGELFF
TRBJ1-2,TRBV21-1,CASSKEMGYYF
TRBJ2-7,TRBV29-1,CSVEKSDTYEQYF
TRBJ2-7,TRBV4-3,CASSQDSGSSYEQYF
TRBJ1-2,TRBV6-4,CASSDQGNYGYTF
TRBJ2-7,TRBV5-6,CASSPDGGYEQYF
TRBJ2-1,TRBV4-3,CASSRSAGPYNEQFF
TRBJ2-5,TRBV6-6,CASSYPQNRVGEETQYF
TRBJ1-3,TRBV29-1,CSVEGQGEGNTIYF
TRBJ2-1,TRBV9,CASSDQSLNEQFF
TRBJ2-3,TRBV28,CASSLGSGTPRTDTQYF
TRBJ2-7,TRBV27,CASISTGLEQYF
TRBJ2-1,TRBV20-1,CSARDPRDNEQFF
TRBJ2-3,TRBV29-1,CSVEDTTRLLTDTQYF
TRBJ2-5,TRBV7-8,CASSLESYQETQYF
TRBJ2-2,TRBV6-2/TRBV6-3,CASSQAYTGELFF
TRBJ2-7,TRBV29-1,CSVTPEGYEQYF
TRBJ2-7,TRBV27,CASSSIQGMSYEQYF
TRBJ2-7,TRBV6-4,CASSYETGGRYEQYF
TRBJ2-7,TRBV6-5,CASSDGSGEGRHEQYF
TRBJ2-3,TRBV7-2,CASSLEETVPTDTQYF
TRBJ1-1,TRBV7-9,CASSLGGGNTEAFF
TRBJ2-2,TRBV7-9,CASSREPGTGELFF
TRBJ2-1,TRBV6-5,CASSYLSGGTLYNEQFF
TRBJ2-1,TRBV20-1,CSASEQGALVYEQFF
TRBJ2-5,TRBV12-3/TRBV12-4,CASLPPGGLAQTQYF
TRBJ2-7,TRBV6-2/TRBV6-3,CASSYTNSYEQYF
TRBJ2-7,TRBV28,CASSFTIAGVDMDEQYF
TRBJ2-5,TRBV3-1,CASSQDWSETQYF
TRBJ1-3,TRBV20-1,CSARDLDTIYF
TRBJ2-7,TRBV14,CASSQNYPTGIYEQYF
TRBJ2-7,TRBV3-1,CASSQPGLAGYEQYF
TRBJ2-1,TRBV28,CASSPAPGISSYNEQFF
TRBJ1-2,TRBV6-2/TRBV6-3,CASSKGISGLDRPYTF
TRBJ2-7,TRBV5-1,CASTGGTGSYEQYF